These 18 T cell receptor beta chains were all obtained from the same sample, sequenced in a study of T cells in Graves' hyperthyroidism and ophthalmopathy. Regions amplified from RNA transcripts were the TCR beta CDR3 regions. Primed by the HTBI set, a first-round RT-PCR was run on the TCR CDR3. TCRdb reprocessed the multiplex PCR reads with MiXCR, giving one entry per CDR3 protein. The sample shows approximately 610,000 distinct CDR3 sequences, over 12% of them seen only once. The sequenced sample was blood. Receptors originate from a woman in her thirties or forties with Graves' ophthalmopathy.

Details on this clonotype: This may come from a read error, since a much larger clone is one base off. The CDR3 does not close with the conserved phenylalanine or tryptophan, likely indicating a read error. V is TRBV12-3 or TRBV12-4 and J is TRBJ1-1; a weak D match, TRBD1 (5 bases). This CDR3 region has 15 residues. V lost 2 bases and J 0 bases, leaving 10 bases between the germline ends. CDR3 sequence (DNA): TGTGCCAGCAGTTTACAGGGAGTCGTGAACACTGAAGCTTTCTCT. Its protein product is CASSLQGVVNTEAFS.

This clonotype was counted at least ten times. The CDR3 DNA reads as TGTGCCAGCACCTCCCCGGCATTTGGATATGGCTACACCTTC. Its protein is CASTSPAFGYGYTF. V gene TRBV28 combines with J gene TRBJ1-2; D is uncertain. This CDR3 is 14 amino acids long. V lost 7 bases to trimming and J lost 5 bases, with 17 bases between them. CDR1 MDHEN and CDR2 SYDVKM come from the germline V gene.

This clonotype has at least ten counts. This chain links TRBV28 with TRBJ2-5; 8 nucleotides agree with TRBD2. Germline trimming cut 3 bases from V and 4 bases from J; bases unmatched to any gene: 7. The CDR3 consists of 15 residues. CDR1 MDHEN and CDR2 SYDVKM come from the germline V gene. Here the CDR3 reads CASSLSGGALETQYF. The CDR3 DNA reads TGTGCCAGCAGTTTGTCCGGGGGGGCGTTAGAGACCCAGTACTTC. The full variable domain, in which reference TRBV28 and TRBJ2-5 provide the parts outside the CDR3, is DVKVTQSSRYLVKRTGEKVFLECVQDMDHENMFWYRQDPGLGLRLIYFSYDVKMKEKGDIPEGYSVSREKKERFSLILESASTNQTSMYLCASSLSGGALETQYFGPGTRLLVL.

This clonotype was counted ten times or more. Written as DNA, the CDR3 is TGTGCCAGCAGATTCCTGACTAGCGGGAGAGAGACCCAGTACTTC. Translating it yields CASRFLTSGRETQYF. The chain links TRBV6-1 to TRBJ2-5; TRBD2 aligns across 12 bases. This CDR3 is 15 amino acids long. Germline V gives CDR1 MNHNS, CDR2 SASEGT. The V gene end was trimmed by 6 bases and the J gene end by 4 bases; junction bases not matched to a gene: 6.

The V and J genes are TRBV12-3 or TRBV12-4 and TRBJ2-2, with 7 bases fitting TRBD2. The J segment lost 3 bases and the V segment lost 2 bases, leaving 3 bases of the junction unmatched. CDR3 size: 15 residues. CDR3 region: CASSLFGGDTGELFF. In nucleotides, the CDR3 is TGTGCCAGCAGTTTATTTGGGGGGGACACCGGGGAGCTGTTTTTT.

J is TRBJ2-7 and V is TRBV20-1, with no clear D. The germline V and J ends were trimmed by 0 bases and 6 bases, with 18 bases remaining between them. CDR3 size: 15 residues. Per germline, CDR1 DFQATT and CDR2 SNEGSKA (reference sequence). In DNA form, the CDR3 reads TGCAGTGCTAGAGATGCGCCACGTGGTGGGTCCGAGCAGTACTTC. Its protein is CSARDAPRGGSEQYF.

This clonotype came up many times. The chain employs TRBV12-3 or TRBV12-4 and TRBJ2-7; D remains unclear. CDR3 length equals 15 residues. Trimming shortened V by 3 bases and J by 0 bases, and 12 bases separated the two germline ends. The CDR3 DNA reads as TGTGCCAGCAGTTTTGGATCTAGGAGCTCCTACGAGCAGTACTTC. Amino acids: CASSFGSRSSYEQYF.

Concerning this clonotype: A read error may be the cause here, since a much bigger clone is one base away. Without the conserved terminal phenylalanine or tryptophan, this CDR3 likely stems from a read error. DNA of the CDR3: TGTGCCAGCAGTCCACCCAGGGGCGAGCAGTACTGC. It specifies CASSPPRGEQYC. V and J are TRBV28 and TRBJ2-7; a weak D match, TRBD1 (6 bases). Trimming removed 5 bases at V and 6 bases at J, with 11 bases between. The germline gives CDR1 MDHEN, CDR2 SYDVKM. CDR3 size: 12 residues.

This chain uses TRBV11-3 with TRBJ2-5; no clear D gene. The CDR3 has 14 amino acids. Germline assignment: CDR1 SGHNT and CDR2 YENEEA. V lost 2 bases to trimming and J lost 0 bases, with 7 bases between them. This chain's CDR3 is CASSLSVDQETQYF. CDR3 bases: TGTGCCAGCAGCTTAAGTGTCGACCAAGAGACCCAGTACTTC.

This clonotype was detected ten times or more. This chain connects TRBV7-2 to TRBJ1-2; D ambiguous. CDR3 length: 13 residues. Germline assignment: CDR1 SGHTA and CDR2 FQGNSA. The germline V and J ends were trimmed by 7 bases and 5 bases, with 14 bases remaining between them. The CDR3 here is CASTPKGWYGYTF. In DNA, the CDR3 is TGTGCCAGCACCCCGAAGGGATGGTATGGCTACACCTTC.

This clonotype occurred many times. The chain is built from TRBV20-1 and TRBJ2-7; maybe TRBD2 (5 bases). Between the trimmed V and J ends, which lost 3 bases and 4 bases, there was a span of 13 bases. The germline gives CDR1 DFQATT, CDR2 SNEGSKA (reference sequence). The CDR3 is 13 amino acids. The CDR3 nucleotides read TGCAGTGCTAGGACGGGGATAGGTTACGAGCAGTACTTC. It codes for CSARTGIGYEQYF.

This clonotype was counted at least ten times. The chain recombines TRBV6-1 with TRBJ1-1, with 7 nucleotides matching TRBD1. The CDR3 is 14 amino acids. With 6 bases clipped from V and 2 bases from J, the junction kept 6 bases outside the gene matches. CDR1 is MNHNS, CDR2 SASEGT, per germline. The CDR3 DNA reads as TGTGCCAGCAGGGACGGGACAGTAAACACTGAAGCTTTCTTT. This gives the protein CASRDGTVNTEAFF.

This clonotype was detected many times. The rearrangement links TRBV7-9 to TRBJ2-7; D possibly corresponds to TRBD2 (5 bases). This CDR3 has 14 residues. The V gene's germline CDR1 is SEHNR and CDR2 FQNEAQ (reference sequence). V was clipped by 5 bases and J by 3 bases, with 14 bases between them. CDR3 nucleotides: TGTGCCAGCAGCCCCCGAGGGCTCAACTACGAGCAGTACTTC. It specifies CASSPRGLNYEQYF.

The DNA for the CDR3 is TGTGCCAGCAGTTCACCTCAGGGTCCCGGGGATACGCAGTATTTT. Residues: CASSSPQGPGDTQYF. The chain joins TRBV28 to TRBJ2-3, with D maybe TRBD1 (5 bases). This CDR3 comprises 15 residues. Germline lookup yields CDR1 MDHEN and CDR2 SYDVKM. Trimming left V 4 bases short and J 6 bases short, with 17 bases between.

Ten or more counts support this clonotype. J is TRBJ2-5 and V is TRBV11-3; the match to TRBD2 covers 7 bases. Germline V gives CDR1 SGHNT, CDR2 YENEEA. The CDR3 consists of 15 residues. J was trimmed by 4 bases and V by 5 bases; bases with no gene match: 10. The DNA for the CDR3 is TGTGCCAGCAGCCCGGGGACTACTGGGCGAGAGACCCAGTACTTC. Translating gives CASSPGTTGRETQYF.

The genes are TRBV2 and TRBJ1-1; D not resolved. Looked up from germline, CDR1 is SNHLY and CDR2 is FYNNEI. The V end was cut by 8 bases, the J end by 3 bases, with 16 bases between. The CDR3 totals 14 residues. CDR3 sequence reads: CASGPTGSHTEAFF. CDR3 nucleotides: TGTGCCAGCGGCCCAACCGGGAGTCACACTGAAGCTTTCTTT.

CDR3 amino acids: CSARDRGQDDFF. The CDR3 DNA follows: TGCAGTGCTAGAGATCGTGGACAGGACGATTTCTTT. The rearrangement joins TRBV20-1 to TRBJ1-1; 7 bases align to TRBD1. Germline V gene data show CDR1 as DFQATT and CDR2 as SNEGSKA (reference sequence). The CDR3 spans 12 residues. Trimming cost V 0 bases and J 13 bases; bases outside gene matches: 8.

This clonotype was found many times. The chain carries TRBV6-5 and TRBJ2-5; D is unclear. V lost 6 bases, J lost 4 bases, and 15 bases lay in between. The length of the CDR3 is 14 residues. CDR1 and CDR2 from the germline V gene are MNHEY and SVGAGI. In DNA, the CDR3 is TGTGCCAGCAGCCGTAGAAAGATTGGAGAGACCCAGTACTTC. Protein sequence: CASSRRKIGETQYF.